This TCR beta chain was captured in a study of blood T cell repertoires in COVID-19. About the research overall: COVID-19 samples from acute and convalescent phases originated in the United States, Italy and Spain.

The data were produced by immunoSEQ multiplex PCR, yet TCRdb's version contains in-frame clones alone and is incomplete. The sample lists 300,000 to 350,000 clones; approximately 86% were seen once. The material sequenced was peripheral blood. The receptor comes from a man between 18 and 29 years old with active or convalescent COVID-19.

CDR3 bases: TGTGCCATCAAGGGACAGGGCCCGCTTAGCACAGATACGCAGTATTTT. Its translation: CAIKGQGPLSTDTQYF. The chain uses TRBV28 and TRBJ2-3, with TRBD1 matching over 9 bases. V shed 10 bases and J 0 bases; nucleotides not matched to a gene: 11. CDR1 and CDR2 from the germline V gene are MDHEN and SYDVKM. The CDR3 runs 16 residues.